This T cell receptor (beta chain) was sequenced for a study of blood T cell repertoires in COVID-19. Germline CDR1 reads LNHDA; CDR2 reads SQIVND (reference sequence). The CDR3 runs to 16 residues. V shed 5 bases, J shed 6 bases, and the junction held 10 bases outside the gene matches. As originally analysed: Quantification of nucleated cells was approximated via reference gene primer amplification. Some clones are missing from TCRdb's copy, which holds only in-frame ones; the method was immunoSEQ multiplex PCR. V and J calls and clone size are copied from that table; D and trimming were computed from the DNA. The table includes some 30,000 clones, more than 85% detected once.

The sequence was obtained from a human donor with active COVID-19. The donor label of this sample is uncertain. The V gene is TRBV19, the J gene TRBJ2-2, with 9 nucleotides matching TRBD2. What was sequenced was peripheral blood. Here the CDR3 DNA reads TGTGCCAGTAGTGGACATGGGACTAGCAGTCCCGGGGAGCTGTTTTTT. It is translated as CASSGHGTSSPGELFF.